This record concerns one TCR beta chain sequence. Its cognate antigen is unknown. V gave up 1 base and J gave up 6 bases; unmatched junction bases: 2. The CDR3 extends over 13 amino acids. The PCR ran on 60 Vbeta and 13 Jbeta primers. The assay was immunoSEQ multiplex PCR, and TCRdb's table has in-frame clones only and misses some. Here the sample spans some 200,000 clones, around 70% being singletons. The data derive from a study of cytomegalovirus exposure and HLA in healthy donors. Study conclusions and caveats: The likely origin of a cluster of highly shared sequence variants was a sequencing artifact.

Sequenced: PBMCs. The chain links TRBV23-1 to TRBJ1-2; TRBD1 matches at 7 bases. TRBV23-1 is treated as an ORF (open reading frame) with a function not yet certain. The sequence derives from a middle-aged man in good health and CMV-seropositive. The CDR3 DNA follows: TGCGCCAGCAGTCAATGGGACAGCAATGGCTACACCTTC. Protein sequence: CASSQWDSNGYTF.